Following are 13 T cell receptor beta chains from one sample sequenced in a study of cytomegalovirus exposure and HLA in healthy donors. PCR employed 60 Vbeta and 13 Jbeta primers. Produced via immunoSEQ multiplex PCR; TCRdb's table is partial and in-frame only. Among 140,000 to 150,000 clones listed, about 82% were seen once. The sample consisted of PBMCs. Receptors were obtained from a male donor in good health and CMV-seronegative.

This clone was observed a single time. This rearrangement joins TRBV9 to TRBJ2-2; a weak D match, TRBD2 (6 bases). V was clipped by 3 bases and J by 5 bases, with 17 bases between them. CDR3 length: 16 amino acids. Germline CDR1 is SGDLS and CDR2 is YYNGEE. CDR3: CASSAHRTRGTGELFF. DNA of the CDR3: TGTGCCAGCAGCGCCCACCGGACACGGGGGACCGGGGAGCTGTTTTTT.

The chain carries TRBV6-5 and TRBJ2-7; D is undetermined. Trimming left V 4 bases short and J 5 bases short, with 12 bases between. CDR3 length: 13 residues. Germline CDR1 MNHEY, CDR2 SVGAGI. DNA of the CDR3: TGTGCCAGCAGTTCTGCCGCAGCGAACGAGCAGTACTTC. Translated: CASSSAAANEQYF.

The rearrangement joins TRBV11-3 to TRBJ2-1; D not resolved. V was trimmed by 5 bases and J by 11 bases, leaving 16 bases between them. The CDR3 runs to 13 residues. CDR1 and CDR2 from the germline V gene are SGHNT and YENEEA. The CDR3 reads CASSPRVGQKQFF. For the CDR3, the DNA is TGTGCCAGCAGCCCCCGGGTCGGCCAGAAGCAGTTCTTC.

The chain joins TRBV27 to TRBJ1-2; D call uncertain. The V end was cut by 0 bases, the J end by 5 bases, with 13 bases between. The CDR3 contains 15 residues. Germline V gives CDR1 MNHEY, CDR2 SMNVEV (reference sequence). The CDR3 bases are TGTGCCAGCAGTTTATCAGGGAGCGGGCTTTATGGCTACACCTTC. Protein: CASSLSGSGLYGYTF.

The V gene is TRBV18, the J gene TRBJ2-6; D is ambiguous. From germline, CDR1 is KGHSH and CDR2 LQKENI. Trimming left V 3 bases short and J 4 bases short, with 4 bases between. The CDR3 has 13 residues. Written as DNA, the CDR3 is TGTGCCAGCTCACCGAGGGGGGCCAACGTCCTGACTTTC. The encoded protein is CASSPRGANVLTF.

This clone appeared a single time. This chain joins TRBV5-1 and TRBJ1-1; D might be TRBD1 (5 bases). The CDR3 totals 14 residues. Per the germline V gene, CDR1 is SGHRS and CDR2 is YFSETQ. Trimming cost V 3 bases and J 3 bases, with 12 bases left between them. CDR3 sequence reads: CASSYRSLDTEAFF. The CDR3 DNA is TGCGCCAGCAGCTACAGGAGTCTGGACACTGAAGCTTTCTTT.

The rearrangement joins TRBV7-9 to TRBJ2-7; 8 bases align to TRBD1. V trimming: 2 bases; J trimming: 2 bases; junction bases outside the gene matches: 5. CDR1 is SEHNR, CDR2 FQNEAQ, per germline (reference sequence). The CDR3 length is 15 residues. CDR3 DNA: TGTGCCAGCAGCTTAAGGGACAGGCCAGCCTACGAGCAGTACTTC. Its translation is CASSLRDRPAYEQYF. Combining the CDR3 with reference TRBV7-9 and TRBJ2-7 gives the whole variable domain DTGVSQNPRHKITKRGQNVTFRCDPISEHNRLYWYRQTLGQGPEFLTYFQNEAQLEKSRLLSDRFSAERPKGSFSTLEIQRTEQGDSAMYLCASSLRDRPAYEQYFGPGTRLTVT.

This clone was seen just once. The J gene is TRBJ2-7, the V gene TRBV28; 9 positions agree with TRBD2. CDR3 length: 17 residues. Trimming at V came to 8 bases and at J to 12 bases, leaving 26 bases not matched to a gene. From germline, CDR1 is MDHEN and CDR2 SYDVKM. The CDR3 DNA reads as TGTGCCAGCGGGCCCGAGGGCGGGAGGGCCGACCCCGTTTTTCGGTACTTC. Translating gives CASGPEGGRADPVFRYF.

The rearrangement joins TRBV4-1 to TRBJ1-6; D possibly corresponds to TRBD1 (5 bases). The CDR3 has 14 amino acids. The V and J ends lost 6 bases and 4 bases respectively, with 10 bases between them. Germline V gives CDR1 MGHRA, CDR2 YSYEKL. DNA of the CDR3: TGCGCCAGCAGTCAACAGGAATATAATTCACCCCTCCACTTT. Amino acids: CASSQQEYNSPLHF.

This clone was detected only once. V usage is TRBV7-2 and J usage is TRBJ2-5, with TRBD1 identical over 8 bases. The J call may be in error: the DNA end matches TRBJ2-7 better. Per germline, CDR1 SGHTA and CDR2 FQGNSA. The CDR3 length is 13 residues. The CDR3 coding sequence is TGTGCCAGCAGCCCAGGACAGGGCTACGAGCAGTACTTC. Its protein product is CASSPGQGYEQYF.

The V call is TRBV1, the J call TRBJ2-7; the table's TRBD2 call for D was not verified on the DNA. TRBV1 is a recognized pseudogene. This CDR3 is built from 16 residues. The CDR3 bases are TGCACCAGCAGCCAACTGTGGGGGCTAGCGGGGGACGAGCAGTACTTC. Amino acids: CTSSQLWGLAGDEQYF.

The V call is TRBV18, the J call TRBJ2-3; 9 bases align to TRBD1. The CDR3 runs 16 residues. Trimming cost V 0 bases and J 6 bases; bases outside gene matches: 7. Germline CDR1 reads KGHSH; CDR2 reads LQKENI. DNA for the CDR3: TGTGCCAGCTCACCACCAACAGGGGGCTTGTCGGATACGCAGTATTTT. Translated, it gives CASSPPTGGLSDTQYF.

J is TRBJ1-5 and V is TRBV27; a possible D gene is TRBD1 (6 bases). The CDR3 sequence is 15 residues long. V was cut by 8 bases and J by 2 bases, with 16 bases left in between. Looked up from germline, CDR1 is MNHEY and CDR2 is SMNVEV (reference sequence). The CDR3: CASASGVIGNQPQHF. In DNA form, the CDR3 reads TGTGCCAGCGCCTCAGGGGTTATTGGCAATCAGCCCCAGCATTTT.